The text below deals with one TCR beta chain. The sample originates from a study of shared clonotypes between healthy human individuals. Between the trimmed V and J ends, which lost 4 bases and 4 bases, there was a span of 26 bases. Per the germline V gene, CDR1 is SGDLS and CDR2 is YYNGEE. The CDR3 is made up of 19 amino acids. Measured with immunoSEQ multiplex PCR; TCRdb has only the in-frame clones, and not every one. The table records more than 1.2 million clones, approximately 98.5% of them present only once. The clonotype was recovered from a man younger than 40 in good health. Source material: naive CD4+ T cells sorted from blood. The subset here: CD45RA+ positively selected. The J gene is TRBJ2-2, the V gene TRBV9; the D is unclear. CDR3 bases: TGTGCCAGCAGCCTAAAACCAGAGGCCGCCATCCGAGTCACCGGGGAGCTGTTTTTT. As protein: CASSLKPEAAIRVTGELFF.